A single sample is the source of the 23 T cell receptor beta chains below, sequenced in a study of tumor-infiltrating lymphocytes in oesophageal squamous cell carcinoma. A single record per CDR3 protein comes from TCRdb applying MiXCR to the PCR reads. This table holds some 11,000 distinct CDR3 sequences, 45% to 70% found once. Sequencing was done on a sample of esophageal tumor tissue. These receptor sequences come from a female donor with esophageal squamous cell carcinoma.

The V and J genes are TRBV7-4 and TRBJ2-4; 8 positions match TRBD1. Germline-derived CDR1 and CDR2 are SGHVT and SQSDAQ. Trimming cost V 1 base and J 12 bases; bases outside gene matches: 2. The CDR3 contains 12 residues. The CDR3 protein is CASSLEDRDQYF. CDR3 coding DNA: TGTGCCAGCAGCTTAGAGGACAGGGATCAGTACTTC.

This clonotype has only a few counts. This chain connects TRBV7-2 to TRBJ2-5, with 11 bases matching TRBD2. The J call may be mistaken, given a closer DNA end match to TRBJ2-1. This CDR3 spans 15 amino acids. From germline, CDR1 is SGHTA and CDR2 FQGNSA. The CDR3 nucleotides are TGTGCCAGCAGCCACCGGACTAGCGGGTCGGGTGAGCAGTTCTTC. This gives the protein CASSHRTSGSGEQFF.

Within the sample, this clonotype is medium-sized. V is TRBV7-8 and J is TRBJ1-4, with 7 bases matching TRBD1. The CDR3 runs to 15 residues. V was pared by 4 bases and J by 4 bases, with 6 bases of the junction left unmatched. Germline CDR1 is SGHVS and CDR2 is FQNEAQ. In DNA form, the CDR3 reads TGTGCCAGCAGCTGGAGGGACAGAGATAATGAAAAACTGTTTTTT. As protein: CASSWRDRDNEKLFF.

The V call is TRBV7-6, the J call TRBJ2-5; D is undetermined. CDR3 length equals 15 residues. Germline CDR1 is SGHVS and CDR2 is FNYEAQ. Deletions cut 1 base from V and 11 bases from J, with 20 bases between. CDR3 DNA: TGTGCCAGCAGCTTAGGGGCCGGAAATAGGGATGAGCAGTACTTC. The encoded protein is CASSLGAGNRDEQYF.

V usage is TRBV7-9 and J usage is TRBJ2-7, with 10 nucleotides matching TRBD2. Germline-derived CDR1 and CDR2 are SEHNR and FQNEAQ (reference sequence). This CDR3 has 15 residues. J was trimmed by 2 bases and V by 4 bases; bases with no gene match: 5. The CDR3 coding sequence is TGTGCCAGCAGCTCGCTAGCGGGAGAAGCCTACGAGCAGTACTTC. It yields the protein CASSSLAGEAYEQYF.

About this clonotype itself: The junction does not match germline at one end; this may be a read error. The CDR3 protein is CASSLAAGGVRTEAFF. CDR3 DNA sequence: TGTGCCAGCAGCTTGGCGGCTGGGGGCGTAAGGACTGAAGCTTTCTTT. The chain has TRBV5-3 and TRBJ1-1, with D maybe TRBD1 (6 bases). TRBV5-3 is classed as an ORF, of uncertain function. The CDR3 runs 16 residues.

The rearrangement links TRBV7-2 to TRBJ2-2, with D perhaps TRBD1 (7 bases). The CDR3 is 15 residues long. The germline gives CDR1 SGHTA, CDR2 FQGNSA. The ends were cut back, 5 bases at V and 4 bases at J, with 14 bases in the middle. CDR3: CASSPRQGGTGELFF. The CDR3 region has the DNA TGTGCCAGCAGCCCTAGACAGGGAGGCACCGGGGAGCTGTTTTTT.

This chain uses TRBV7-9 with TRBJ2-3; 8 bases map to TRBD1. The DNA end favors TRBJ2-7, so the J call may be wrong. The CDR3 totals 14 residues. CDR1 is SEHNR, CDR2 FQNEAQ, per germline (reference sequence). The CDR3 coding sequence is TGTGCCAGCAGCTCGGACAGGGTGGGAGGAGAGCAGTACTTC. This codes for CASSSDRVGGEQYF.

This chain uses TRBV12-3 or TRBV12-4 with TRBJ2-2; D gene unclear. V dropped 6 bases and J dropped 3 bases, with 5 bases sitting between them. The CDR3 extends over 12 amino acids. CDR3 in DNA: TGTGCCAGCAGCCGATACACCGGGGAGCTGTTTTTT. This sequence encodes CASSRYTGELFF.

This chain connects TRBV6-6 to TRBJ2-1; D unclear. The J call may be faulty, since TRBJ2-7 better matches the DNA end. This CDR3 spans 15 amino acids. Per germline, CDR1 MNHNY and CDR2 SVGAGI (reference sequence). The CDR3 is CASSYSISASYEQYF. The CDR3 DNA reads TGTGCCAGCAGTTACTCGATTTCTGCCTCCTACGAGCAGTACTTC.

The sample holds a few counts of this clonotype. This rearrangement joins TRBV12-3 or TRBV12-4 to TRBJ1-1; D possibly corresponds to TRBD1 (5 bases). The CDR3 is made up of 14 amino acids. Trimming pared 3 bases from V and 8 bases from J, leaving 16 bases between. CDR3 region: CASSLGDSSNEAFF. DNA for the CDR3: TGTGCCAGCAGTTTGGGAGACAGCTCTAACGAAGCTTTCTTT.

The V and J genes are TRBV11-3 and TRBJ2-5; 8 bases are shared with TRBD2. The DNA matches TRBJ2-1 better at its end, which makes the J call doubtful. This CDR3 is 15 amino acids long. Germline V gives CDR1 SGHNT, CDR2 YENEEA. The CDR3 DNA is TGTGCCAGCAGCTTATCTCCGGGAGGGTGGAATGAGCAGTTCTTC. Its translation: CASSLSPGGWNEQFF.

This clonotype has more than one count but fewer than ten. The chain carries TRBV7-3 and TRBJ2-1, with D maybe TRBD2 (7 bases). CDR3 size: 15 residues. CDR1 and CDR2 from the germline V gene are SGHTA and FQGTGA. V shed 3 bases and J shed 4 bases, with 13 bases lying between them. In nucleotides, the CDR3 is TGTGCCAGCAGCTTGGGTGGGGGGGCGTACAATGAGCAGTTCTTC. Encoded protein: CASSLGGGAYNEQFF.

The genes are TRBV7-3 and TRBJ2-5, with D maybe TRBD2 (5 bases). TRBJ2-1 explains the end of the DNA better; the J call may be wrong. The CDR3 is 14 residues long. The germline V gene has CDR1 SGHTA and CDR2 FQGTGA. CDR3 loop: CASSFSGAYNEQFF. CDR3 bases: TGTGCCAGCAGCTTCTCCGGGGCCTACAATGAGCAGTTCTTC.

This CDR3 reads CASNDRGRVEQFF. CDR3 nucleotides: TGTGCCAGCAATGACAGGGGGCGCGTGGAGCAGTTCTTC. This chain uses TRBV28 with TRBJ2-1; 10 bases match TRBD1. This CDR3 is 13 amino acids long. J was trimmed by 10 bases and V by 7 bases; bases with no gene match: 7. Germline V lookup: CDR1 MDHEN, CDR2 SYDVKM. The full variable domain, its missing parts supplied by reference TRBV28 and TRBJ2-1, is DVKVTQSSRYLVKRTGEKVFLECVQDMDHENMFWYRQDPGLGLRLIYFSYDVKMKEKGDIPEGYSVSREKKERFSLILESASTNQTSMYLCASNDRGRVEQFFGPGTRLTVL.

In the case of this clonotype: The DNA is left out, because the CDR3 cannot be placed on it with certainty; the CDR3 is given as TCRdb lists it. The CDR3 spells CASSLGLERVRAVLRF. The chain combines TRBV7-9 with TRBJ2-6. Germline V gives CDR1 SEHNR, CDR2 FQNEAQ (reference sequence). The CDR3 sequence runs 16 residues, both termini included.

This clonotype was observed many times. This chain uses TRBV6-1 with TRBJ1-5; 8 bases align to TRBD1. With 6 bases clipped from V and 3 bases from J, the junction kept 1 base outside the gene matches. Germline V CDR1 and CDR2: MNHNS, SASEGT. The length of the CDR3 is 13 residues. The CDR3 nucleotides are TGTGCCAGCAGGGGACAGGTCAATCAGCCCCAGCATTTT. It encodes CASRGQVNQPQHF.

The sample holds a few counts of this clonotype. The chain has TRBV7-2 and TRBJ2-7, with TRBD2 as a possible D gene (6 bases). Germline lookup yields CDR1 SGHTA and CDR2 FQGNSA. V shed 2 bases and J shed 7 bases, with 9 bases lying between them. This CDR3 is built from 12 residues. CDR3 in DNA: TGTGCCAGCAGCTTAACTAGCATTGAGCAGTACTTC. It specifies CASSLTSIEQYF.

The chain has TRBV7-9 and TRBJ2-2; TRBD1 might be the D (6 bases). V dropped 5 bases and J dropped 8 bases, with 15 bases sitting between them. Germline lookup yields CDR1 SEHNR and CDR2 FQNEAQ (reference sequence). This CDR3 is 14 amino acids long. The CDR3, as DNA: TGTGCCAGCAGCCGAGGACAGAACGGAGGGGAGCTGTTTTTT. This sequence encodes CASSRGQNGGELFF.

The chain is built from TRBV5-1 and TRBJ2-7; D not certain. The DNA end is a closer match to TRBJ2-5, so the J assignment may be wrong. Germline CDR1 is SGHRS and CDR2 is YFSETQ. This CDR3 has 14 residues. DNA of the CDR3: TGCGCCAGCAGCTTTTTTACAGAACAAGAGACCCAGTACTTC. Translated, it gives CASSFFTEQETQYF.

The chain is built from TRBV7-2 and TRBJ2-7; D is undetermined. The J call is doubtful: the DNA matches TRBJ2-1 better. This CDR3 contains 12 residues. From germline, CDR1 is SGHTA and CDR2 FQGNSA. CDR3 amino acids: CASSLLRNEQFF. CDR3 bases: TGTGCCAGCAGCTTACTCCGGAATGAGCAGTTCTTC.

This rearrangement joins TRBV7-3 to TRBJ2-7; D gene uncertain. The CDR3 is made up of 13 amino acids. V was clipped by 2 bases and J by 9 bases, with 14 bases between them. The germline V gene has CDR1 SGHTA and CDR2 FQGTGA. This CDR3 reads CASSLGDSLGQYF. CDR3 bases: TGTGCCAGCAGCTTAGGAGATAGTTTAGGGCAGTACTTC. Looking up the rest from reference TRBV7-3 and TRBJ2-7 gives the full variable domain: GAGVSQTPSNKVTEKGKYVELRCDPISGHTALYWYRQSLGQGPEFLIYFQGTGAADDSGLPNDRFFAVRPEGSVSTLKIQRTERGDSAVYLCASSLGDSLGQYFGPGTRLTVT.

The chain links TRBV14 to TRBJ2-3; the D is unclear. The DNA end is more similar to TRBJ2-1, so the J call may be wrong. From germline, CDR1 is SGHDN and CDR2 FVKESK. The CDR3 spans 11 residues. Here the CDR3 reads CASSQGTKQFF. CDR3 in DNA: TGTGCCAGCAGCCAAGGTACTAAGCAGTTCTTC.